This TCR beta chain was recovered during a study of cytomegalovirus exposure and HLA in healthy donors. Trimming removed 3 bases at V and 4 bases at J, with 13 bases between. The CDR3 covers 15 residues. The germline V gene has CDR1 LNHNV and CDR2 YYDKDF (reference sequence). Vbeta (60) and Jbeta (13) primers were used in the PCR. The repertoire was sequenced with immunoSEQ multiplex PCR; TCRdb's copy has only in-frame clones and lacks some. The sample lists under 200,000 clones, roughly 84% occurring once. Sequencing was done on a sample of PBMCs. The TCR comes from a man aged 30 to 45 in good health and CMV-seropositive. The V gene is TRBV15, the J gene TRBJ1-5; D not resolved. The CDR3 DNA sequence: TGTGCCACCAGCAGTAACGGACGGAGGAATCAGCCCCAGCATTTT. It yields the protein CATSSNGRRNQPQHF.